The table lists the clone carrying this TCR beta chain with a few counts. Its antigen is not identified. Trimming removed 6 bases at V and 5 bases at J, with 14 bases between. The length of the CDR3 is 13 residues. Germline CDR1 reads MNHNY; CDR2 reads SVGAGI (reference sequence). The data were obtained in a study of T-cell reconstitution after alpha-beta-depleted transplantation in children. Findings of the study overall: Expanded graft clones numbering several hundred reportedly gave rise to alpha-beta T cells about two months after transplant.

Molecular barcoding with unique molecular identifiers was used for the TCRbeta library. TCRdb reprocessed the PCR reads via MiXCR and lists one record per CDR3 protein. The table shows about a million distinct CDR3 sequences, with roughly 29% occurring only once. The rearrangement joins TRBV6-6 to TRBJ2-7; unclear D gene. The source of this sequence is a boy less than two years old who had a stem cell transplant for SCID, so the T cells may come from the graft donor. The source was PBMCs, mostly from graft donor cells, collected 360 days after TCRalphabeta/CD19-depleted stem cell transplant. CDR3 sequence (DNA): TGTGCCAGCAGCCCGATCCATTTTCACGAGCAGTACTTC. Translated: CASSPIHFHEQYF.